This T cell receptor beta chain was captured by sequencing in a study of blood T cell repertoires in COVID-19 (dated by TCRdb to 2018 to 2021). Context from the whole study: Samples from collaborators originated in the United States, Italy and Spain and spanned both the acute and convalescent phases of COVID-19. The prospective study material was composed of cDNA or gDNA derived from T cells, B-cell-depleted T cells, or PBMCs. Deeply sampled blood TCRbeta repertoires from subjects exposed to, actively infected with, or recovered from COVID-19 were included in the dataset. A freely available public database, intended as a resource for researchers studying the immune response to SARS-CoV-2, is where the repertoires were released. Samples came from the ongoing ImmuneRACE study (first 160 participants) plus 1,254 subjects from 6 global collaborators. Sample metadata almost always included a de-identified subject ID, COVID-19 status, age in years and sex. Where available, HLA class I and class II types were taken from metadata supplied by the sample provider and were not determined by assay-based typing. General findings and caveats noted by the study authors: How much clinical and demographic metadata was included differed by source and by participant, and the metadata was provided uncurated.

TCRbeta CDR3 regions were amplified from genomic DNA using the immunoSEQ Assay, a bias-controlled multiplex PCR. The paper's data handling went like this. The number of nucleated cells in each sample was estimated from the amplification of reference gene primers within the assay. To quantify the absolute abundance of each unique TCRbeta CDR3 rearrangement, sequence reads were collapsed and filtered. For each sample, productive Simpson clonality was calculated as the square root of Simpson's diversity index across productive rearrangements. The source is immuneACCESS, and TCRdb retained only in-frame sequences with V and J called. Part of the clones is not carried over; for the studies checked, unresolved V genes explain less than half of this, and the remainder is unexplained. Clone size and the V and J calls come from that table; the DNA yielded D and trimming. Within this sample are some 670,000 clones, with approximately 90% of them counted one time only. Clones ranked in the top ten supply about 0.26% of the sample.

Collaborating institutions collected whole blood in K2EDTA tubes following their own protocols. For TCRbeta analysis, collaborators shipped samples in one of three forms: frozen whole blood, isolated PBMCs, or DNA extracted from either of those sample types. A note on this clone: The antigen it recognizes is unknown. The input lacks base qualities; no much larger clone sits a single base away.

The sequenced sample consisted of peripheral blood. This receptor was taken from a woman under 30 with acute or convalescent COVID-19.

The nucleotide sequence reads TGTGCCAGCAGCCGTCAGGGGGATATTTCCGGCTACACCTTC. This translates into CASSRQGDISGYTF. The chain is assembled from TRBV7-2 and TRBJ1-2; 7 junctional bases match TRBD1. For this chain, trimming is 5 bases at the V end and 8 bases at the J end, and the number of junction bases without a gene match is 11. CDR1 and CDR2 (SGHTA, FQGNSA) derive from the germline V gene. Measured from the cysteine to the phenylalanine, the CDR3 is 14 residues long. This entry keeps only the CDR3 DNA: 42 bases, framed from base 1. The CDR3 plus the reference TRBV7-2 and TRBJ1-2 genes for the other parts give the full variable domain: GAGVSQSPSNKVTEKGKDVELRCDPISGHTALYWYRQSLGQGLEFLIYFQGNSAPDKSGLPSDRFSAERTGGSVSTLTIQRTQQEDSAVYLCASSRQGDISGYTFGSGTRLTVV.